This T cell receptor (beta chain) was sequenced for a study of beta chain features in type 1 diabetes. Trimming cost V 5 bases and J 4 bases, with 14 bases left between them. Germline CDR1 and CDR2: PRHDT and FYEKMQ (reference sequence). This CDR3 has 14 residues. This clone was recorded only once. Its antigen is currently unknown. Sequencing targeted expressed TCRB transcripts, as all isolated RNA had been reverse transcribed. Method: immunoSEQ multiplex PCR; TCRdb's copy keeps in-frame clones and lacks some. The data contain about 150,000 clones, 11% of them singletons. Overall study findings and caveats: TCRB CDR3 length was moderately but significantly reduced in all four CD4+ subsets of Type 1 diabetes patients. Cells with high TCR expression could be over-represented when cDNA is sequenced.

Each of the CD4+ naive, central memory, regulatory and stem cell-like memory populations was sorted via CD45RO/CCR7/CD25/CD127/CD95/CD27. The sequence came from a man younger than 35 in good health. Input material: central memory CD4+ T cells from blood. This rearrangement joins TRBV13 to TRBJ1-2; a weak D match, TRBD1 (6 bases). CDR3 DNA: TGTGCCAGCAGCAAACTCCGGGACACCTATGGCTACACCTTC. Amino acid sequence: CASSKLRDTYGYTF.